The rows below give T cell receptor beta chains drawn from one sample of a study of TIL therapy for anti-PD-1-resistant metastatic lung cancer. The assay was immunoSEQ multiplex PCR, and TCRdb's table has in-frame clones only and misses some. The table has 25,000 to 30,000 clones, roughly 72% seen once. The sample was tumor tissue, taken at baseline. These receptor sequences come from a person aged 25 to 79 with non-small cell lung cancer. CDR3s include the opening cysteine and the closing phenylalanine or tryptophan. A D gene is named only where the DNA matches it firmly. Size values are once, few and many counts, or a class for expanded clones, and some rows have none.

CDR3 DNA,CDR3 protein,D gene,clone size,J gene,V gene
TGCGCCAGCAGCCCTGATACCGGGACAGGAGGGGACGAGCAGTACTTC,CASSPDTGTGGDEQYF,TRBD1,.,TRBJ2-7,TRBV5-1
TGTGCCAGCAGCGTAGACCAGGGAGGGGGTGAGCAGTACTTC,CASSVDQGGGEQYF,.,.,TRBJ2-7,TRBV9
TGTGCCAGCAGCGTTAGGGCTAGCGGGGGGGCGGAGACCCAGTACTTC,CASSVRASGGAETQYF,TRBD2,.,TRBJ2-5,TRBV9
TGTGCCAGCAACCTTTGGGGTAGCACAGATACGCAGTATTTT,CASNLWGSTDTQYF,.,.,TRBJ2-3,TRBV5-5
TGTGCCAGCAGTGCAGCTAGCGGGGGGGCACGCACAGATACGCAGTATTTT,CASSAASGGARTDTQYF,TRBD2,few,TRBJ2-3,TRBV2
TGTGCCAGCAGCCCCGTGAGGGGGAGGACTGAAGCTTTCTTT,CASSPVRGRTEAFF,.,.,TRBJ1-1,TRBV9
TGTGCCAGCAGGGACAGGAATCAGCCCCAGCATTTT,CASRDRNQPQHF,TRBD1,few,TRBJ1-5,TRBV6-5
TGTGCCAGTATTGACCCGATGAACACTGAAGCTTTCTTT,CASIDPMNTEAFF,.,.,TRBJ1-1,TRBV19
TGTGCCAGCAGCCCTAGGACAGATACGCAGTATTTT,CASSPRTDTQYF,.,.,TRBJ2-3,TRBV6-1
TGTGCCAGCAGCTTAGCCGCTGCAGTTGAGGGCTACACCTTC,CASSLAAAVEGYTF,.,few,TRBJ1-2,TRBV7-9
TGTGCCACCAGCAGAGCCGTTAGGGGAACGGGGCCTGGAAACACCATATATTTT,CATSRAVRGTGPGNTIYF,.,.,TRBJ1-3,TRBV15
TGTGCCAGCAGCGCGGGACAGGGTCACTATGGCTACACCTTC,CASSAGQGHYGYTF,TRBD1,.,TRBJ1-2,TRBV9
TGCGCCAGCAGCTTGGTCCCTAGCGGGGGGTACCAAGAGACCCAGTACTTC,CASSLVPSGGYQETQYF,TRBD2,.,TRBJ2-5,TRBV5-1
TGTGCCAGCAGCCTCACGCCAAGGGGTCCAGCGGGGAACACCATATATTTT,CASSLTPRGPAGNTIYF,.,.,TRBJ1-3,TRBV5-4
TGTGCCTGGACGGGGGGGGGAAGGGAGACCCAGTACTTC,CAWTGGGRETQYF,TRBD2,.,TRBJ2-5,TRBV30
TGTGCCAGCTCACCACCGGGACTAGCGGGGGCGGGCGAGCAGTACTTC,CASSPPGLAGAGEQYF,TRBD2,.,TRBJ2-7,TRBV18
TGTGCCAGTAGTCGTGACAGCAATCAGCCCCAGCATTTT,CASSRDSNQPQHF,.,.,TRBJ1-5,TRBV19
TGTGCCAGCAGCTTGGGGCCGAATTCACCCCTCCACTTT,CASSLGPNSPLHF,.,.,TRBJ1-6,TRBV5-4
TGTGCCTTGGGGGGGCCGTGGACCGGGGAGCTGTTTTTT,CALGGPWTGELFF,.,once,TRBJ2-2,TRBV7-5
TGTGCCAGCAGTTCTTATAGCAATCAGCCCCAGCATTTT,CASSSYSNQPQHF,.,.,TRBJ1-5,TRBV28
TGCGCCAGCAGTCAATCCCCAGGCGCTAACTATGGCTACACCTTC,CASSQSPGANYGYTF,.,.,TRBJ1-2,TRBV23-1
TGTGCCAGCAGTGAACCCCCGGACAGGGGCGGTGGCTACACCTTC,CASSEPPDRGGGYTF,TRBD1,.,TRBJ1-2,TRBV25-1
TGTGCCATCAGCCCACGGGGGGCGCGAGATGGCTACACCTTC,CAISPRGARDGYTF,.,once,TRBJ1-2,TRBV10-3
TGTGCCTGGAGTCCGTCGGGACTCTACAATGAGCAGTTCTTC,CAWSPSGLYNEQFF,.,.,TRBJ2-1,TRBV30
TGTGCCAGCTCACCGGAGACAGGGGAGCGGCATTTT,CASSPETGERHF,TRBD1,few,TRBJ1-5,TRBV18
TGTGCCAGCAGCGTAGAGGGACTCGCGAACACCGGGGAGCTGTTTTTT,CASSVEGLANTGELFF,.,few,TRBJ2-2,TRBV9
TGTGCCAGCAGCTTGACAGAATCGAACACTGAAGCTTTCTTT,CASSLTESNTEAFF,.,.,TRBJ1-1,TRBV12-1
TGTGCCAGCACCGCGAGCCCAGGGTTTTACGAGCAGTACTTC,CASTASPGFYEQYF,.,.,TRBJ2-7,TRBV6-1
TGCAGTGCTAGAGAACTACGTGAGCAGTTCTTC,CSARELREQFF,.,.,TRBJ2-1,TRBV20-1
TGTGCCACCGGGAGGGACTCCTACGAGCAGTACTTC,CATGRDSYEQYF,TRBD2,.,TRBJ2-7,TRBV7-9
TGTGCCAGCAGCTTAGCCCCCGAGACCCAGTACTTC,CASSLAPETQYF,.,.,TRBJ2-5,TRBV11-3
TGTGCCACCGGCGGGGGCCGTCGGGATACGCAGTATTTT,CATGGGRRDTQYF,.,.,TRBJ2-3,TRBV15
TGTGCCAGCAGCTTAGAGGGGCAGGGTTTCCTTACCTACGAGCAGTACTTC,CASSLEGQGFLTYEQYF,.,.,TRBJ2-7,TRBV7-2
TGTGCCAGCTCGGCGGGCGGGGCACCCCTCCACTTT,CASSAGGAPLHF,.,.,TRBJ1-6,TRBV18
TGTGCCAGCAGCGTAGAGGTAGGGTACACTGAAGCTTTCTTT,CASSVEVGYTEAFF,.,few,TRBJ1-1,TRBV9
TGTGCCAGCAGCTTTGTTCCGGACACTGAAGCTTTCTTT,CASSFVPDTEAFF,.,.,TRBJ1-1,TRBV7-2
TGCGCCAGCAGCCCAAACCCAGCGGGGGGGCGATATACGCAGTATTTT,CASSPNPAGGRYTQYF,TRBD2,.,TRBJ2-3,TRBV5-1
TGTGCCAGCAGCTTAGGCCCCAATCAGCCCCAGCATTTT,CASSLGPNQPQHF,.,.,TRBJ1-5,TRBV7-3
TGTGCCAGCTGGGAAACACTAGCGGGGGGCCAACAAGAGACCCAGTACTTC,CASWETLAGGQQETQYF,TRBD2,.,TRBJ2-5,TRBV2
TGTGCCAGCAGTCGCCGAGACAGCGGCAGACGTAACTATAATTCACCCCTCCACTTT,CASSRRDSGRRNYNSPLHF,.,.,TRBJ1-6,TRBV28
TGCGCCAGCAGCTTGGAGGGGGGGCCGGCGGAGACCCAGTACTTC,CASSLEGGPAETQYF,.,.,TRBJ2-5,TRBV5-1
TGTGCCAGCAGCTTGTGGAGCGTGGGCAATCAGCCCCAGCATTTT,CASSLWSVGNQPQHF,.,.,TRBJ1-5,TRBV5-6
TGCGCCAGCGGACTCCGGGGGGGCACAGATACGCAGTATTTT,CASGLRGGTDTQYF,TRBD2,.,TRBJ2-3,TRBV5-1
TGCGCCAGCAGCTTGGTGTTCGCAGGGAACGAGCAGTACTTC,CASSLVFAGNEQYF,.,medium-sized,TRBJ2-7,TRBV5-1
TGTGCCAGCAGCCCCCGCAGCGGGGGGGCAGATACGCAGTATTTT,CASSPRSGGADTQYF,TRBD2,.,TRBJ2-3,TRBV4-2